Following are 21 T cell receptor beta chains from one sample sequenced in a study of naive and memory T cell subsets. TCR cDNA received a 3' ligated oligonucleotide that carried a UMI. The SP2 primer and nested alpha and beta constant region primers amplified ligated cDNA in four rounds. TCRdb ran MiXCR on the 5' RACE reads and lists one entry per CDR3 protein. The sample yields around 30,000 distinct CDR3 sequences, 16% seen once. The receptor source for this set is a female donor in good health.

The V call is TRBV25-1, the J call TRBJ1-6; 7 bases are shared with TRBD1. V shed 4 bases and J 6 bases; nucleotides not matched to a gene: 3. Germline loops: CDR1 MGHDK, CDR2 SYGVNS. The CDR3 has 14 amino acids. The CDR3 loop is CASSGTGFNSPLHF. DNA for the CDR3: TGTGCCAGCAGTGGGACAGGTTTTAATTCACCCCTCCACTTT.

This clonotype has ten or more counts. The chain combines TRBV18 with TRBJ1-1, with D perhaps TRBD1 (6 bases). This CDR3 comprises 20 residues. Germline values: CDR1 KGHSH, CDR2 LQKENI. Trimming took off 3 bases at V and 5 bases at J, with 31 bases between the two ends. DNA of the CDR3: TGTGCCAGCTCACCGACCAGGGGAACAGCCCGTCGGATAACAGTAACTGAAGCTTTCTTT. As protein: CASSPTRGTARRITVTEAFF. The entire variable domain, with the rest obtained from reference TRBV18 and TRBJ1-1, is as follows: NAGVMQNPRHLVRRRGQEARLRCSPMKGHSHVYWYRQLPEEGLKFMVYLQKENIIDESGMPKERFSAEFPKEGPSILRIQQVVRGDSAAYFCASSPTRGTARRITVTEAFFGQGTRLTVV.

This clonotype was seen more than once but under ten times. The rearrangement uses TRBV4-1 and TRBJ1-2; D is unresolved. V lost 0 bases to trimming and J lost 3 bases, with 11 bases between them. Per the germline V gene, CDR1 is MGHRA and CDR2 is YSYEKL. The CDR3 has 15 residues. CDR3 protein: CASSQERGEYYGYTF. CDR3 bases: TGCGCCAGCAGCCAAGAGCGCGGGGAATACTATGGCTACACCTTC.

This chain connects TRBV12-3 or TRBV12-4 to TRBJ1-1, with a weak D call TRBD1 (6 bases). The V end was cut by 3 bases, the J end by 1 base, with 9 bases between. The CDR3 runs 14 residues. This CDR3 is CASSLDSPNTEAFF. DNA of the CDR3: TGTGCCAGCAGTTTGGACAGCCCGAACACTGAAGCTTTCTTT.

The chain carries TRBV6-5 and TRBJ2-7; no firm D call. Germline V CDR1 and CDR2: MNHEY, SVGAGI. V was pared by 7 bases and J by 7 bases, with 11 bases between. This CDR3 is 11 amino acids long. The CDR3 coding sequence is TGTGCCAGCACGAGCCTGGGGGAGCAGTACTTC. This encodes CASTSLGEQYF.

This clonotype was counted a few times. This chain's CDR3 is CASSWLDTQYF. The CDR3 nucleotides are TGTGCCAGCAGTTGGTTAGATACGCAGTATTTT. The chain has TRBV6-5 and TRBJ2-3; D remains unclear. The V and J ends lost 4 bases and 5 bases respectively, with 4 bases between them. This CDR3 comprises 11 residues. Germline values: CDR1 MNHEY, CDR2 SVGAGI.

This clonotype occurred many times. The V gene is TRBV7-7, the J gene TRBJ2-5; tentative D call: TRBD1 (7 bases). Trimming left V 4 bases short and J 5 bases short, with 14 bases between. CDR1 and CDR2 from the germline V gene are SSHAT and FNYEAQ (reference sequence). The CDR3 loop spans 14 amino acids. The CDR3 loop reads CASSWTGRGETQYF. The CDR3 DNA sequence: TGTGCCAGCAGCTGGACAGGACGGGGGGAGACCCAGTACTTC.

The chain recombines TRBV6-1 with TRBJ1-2; 12 nucleotides agree with TRBD1. V was pared by 1 base and J by 7 bases, with 7 bases of the junction left unmatched. This CDR3 is 16 amino acids long. Germline CDR1 is MNHNS and CDR2 is SASEGT. As DNA, the CDR3 is TGTGCCAGCAGTGAAGGGAGGGACAGGGGGCGCGTTGGCTACACCTTC. Translating it yields CASSEGRDRGRVGYTF.

V gene TRBV6-2 or TRBV6-3 combines with J gene TRBJ1-5, with D possibly matching TRBD1 (5 bases). This CDR3 region has 14 residues. V gave up 1 base and J gave up 6 bases, with 10 bases separating them. Germline V gene sequence: CDR1 MNHEY, CDR2 SVGEGT. The CDR3 protein is CASSYWGEGQPQHF. CDR3 DNA sequence: TGTGCCAGCAGTTACTGGGGGGAAGGTCAGCCCCAGCATTTT.

This clonotype is labeled as medium-sized. The chain combines TRBV5-1 with TRBJ2-1; D not certain. V was cut by 2 bases and J by 7 bases, with 7 bases left in between. The CDR3 has 12 amino acids. CDR1 is SGHRS, CDR2 YFSETQ, per germline. The CDR3 DNA is TGCGCCAGCAGCTTTGGGTTGAATGAGCAGTTCTTC. It translates to CASSFGLNEQFF.

In this sample, this clonotype turned up many times. The DNA for the CDR3 is TGTGCCAGCAGCTCGATAGCGGGGGGAACTTACAATGAGCAGTTCTTC. Translation: CASSSIAGGTYNEQFF. This chain uses TRBV11-2 with TRBJ2-1; 10 bases are a match to TRBD2. V dropped 4 bases and J dropped 4; count of bases not matched to a gene: 7. The germline gives CDR1 SGHAT, CDR2 FQNNGV. The CDR3 contains 16 residues.

The table lists this clonotype with many counts. The junction does not match germline at one end; this may be a read error. This chain uses TRBV18 with TRBJ1-2, with D uncertain. Germline V gene sequence: CDR1 KGHSH, CDR2 LQKENI. The CDR3 covers 17 residues. The CDR3 protein is CASSPFEVAKSGYGDTF. CDR3 in DNA: TGTGCCAGCTCACCATTTGAGGTAGCCAAAAGTGGCTATGGCGACACCTTC.

This clonotype was seen a handful of times. V usage is TRBV5-1 and J usage is TRBJ2-1; D possibly matches TRBD1 or TRBD2 (6 bases each). Trimming pared 0 bases from V and 8 bases from J, leaving 39 bases between. This CDR3 region has 23 residues. The germline V gene has CDR1 SGHRS and CDR2 YFSETQ. The CDR3: CASSLADRHFKTGALTTMDEQFF. The CDR3 bases are TGCGCCAGCAGCTTGGCCGACAGGCATTTTAAGACGGGGGCCCTCACCACAATGGATGAGCAGTTCTTC. Using reference TRBV5-1 and TRBJ2-1 for the parts outside the CDR3, the full variable domain is KAGVTQTPRYLIKTRGQQVTLSCSPISGHRSVSWYQQTPGQGLQFLFEYFSETQRNKGNFPGRFSGRQFSNSRSEMNVSTLELGDSALYLCASSLADRHFKTGALTTMDEQFFGPGTRLTVL.

This clonotype has at least ten counts. This chain joins TRBV7-3 and TRBJ2-1, with D possibly being TRBD2 (6 bases). This CDR3 is 15 amino acids long. Germline assignment: CDR1 SGHTA and CDR2 FQGTGA. V lost 5 bases, J lost 9 bases, and 20 bases lay in between. CDR3 DNA sequence: TGTGCCAGCAGCCATAAGCAGGCTAGCGCAAGTGAGCAGTTCTTC. Protein sequence: CASSHKQASASEQFF.

V gene TRBV12-3 or TRBV12-4 combines with J gene TRBJ1-1; D is undetermined. The CDR3 totals 13 residues. V shed 3 bases and J shed 1 base, with 6 bases lying between them. The CDR3 coding sequence is TGTGCCAGCAGTTTTGAACAGAACACTGAAGCTTTCTTT. Its protein is CASSFEQNTEAFF.

The chain employs TRBV20-1 and TRBJ2-6; D unclear. From germline, CDR1 is DFQATT and CDR2 SNEGSKA (reference sequence). The ends were cut back, 0 bases at V and 2 bases at J, with 8 bases in the middle. CDR3 length: 15 amino acids. In DNA form, the CDR3 reads TGCAGTGCTAGAGAGGCAGACCCTGGGGCCAACGTCCTGACTTTC. This gives the protein CSAREADPGANVLTF.

By proportion, this clonotype is medium-sized (0.01 to 0.1%). The V gene is TRBV6-5, the J gene TRBJ2-7; either TRBD1 or TRBD2 may supply D (5 bases each). V lost 5 bases and J lost 2, with 16 bases in between. Germline V gene sequence: CDR1 MNHEY, CDR2 SVGAGI. The CDR3 has 15 residues. DNA of the CDR3: TGTGCCAGCAGTCACCCGGGACGTACTACCTACGAGCAGTACTTC. Amino acids: CASSHPGRTTYEQYF.

The V gene is TRBV12-3 or TRBV12-4, the J gene TRBJ1-1; TRBD1 matches 8 bases. Losses at the gene ends were 6 bases for V and 3 bases for J; bases not matched to a gene: 9. The CDR3 loop spans 15 amino acids. CDR3 residues: CASSREDRAYTEAFF. The CDR3 DNA reads as TGTGCCAGCAGCCGGGAGGACAGGGCCTACACTGAAGCTTTCTTT.

V usage is TRBV7-3 and J usage is TRBJ2-1, with unresolved D. CDR1 is SGHTA and CDR2 is FQGTGA in the germline V gene. Trimming left V 4 bases short and J 10 bases short, with 14 bases between. This CDR3 has 13 residues. CDR3 sequence reads: CASSSPPLGEQFF. CDR3 DNA sequence: TGTGCCAGCAGCTCACCACCCCTGGGGGAGCAGTTCTTC.

V usage is TRBV20-1 and J usage is TRBJ1-2, with D uncertain. Trimming pared 0 bases from V and 6 bases from J, leaving 8 bases between. The CDR3 has 12 amino acids. Germline CDR1 reads DFQATT; CDR2 reads SNEGSKA (reference sequence). The CDR3 DNA reads as TGCAGTGCTAGAGAACGGAACAATGGCTACACCTTC. Translating gives CSARERNNGYTF.

This clonotype was counted a few times. V usage is TRBV7-2 and J usage is TRBJ1-5; TRBD1 matches 7 bases. CDR1 SGHTA and CDR2 FQGNSA come from the germline V gene. The ends lost 5 bases at V and 4 bases at J; junction bases unmatched: 8. The CDR3 extends over 15 amino acids. CDR3 region: CASSPGDSRNQPQHF. Written as DNA, the CDR3 is TGTGCCAGCAGCCCGGGGGACAGCCGAAATCAGCCCCAGCATTTT. Full variable domain (remainder filled in from reference TRBV7-2 and TRBJ1-5): GAGVSQSPSNKVTEKGKDVELRCDPISGHTALYWYRQSLGQGLEFLIYFQGNSAPDKSGLPSDRFSAERTGGSVSTLTIQRTQQEDSAVYLCASSPGDSRNQPQHFGDGTRLSIL.